This T cell receptor (beta chain) emerged from a study of T cell changes during pregnancy in multiple sclerosis. This CDR3 contains 14 residues. J lost 15 bases, V lost 1 base, and 9 bases had no gene match. Germline CDR1 reads LNHDA; CDR2 reads SQIVND (reference sequence). Sequenced by immunoSEQ multiplex PCR; TCRdb stores in-frame clones only, minus some. Among roughly 80,000 clones listed, about 92% were seen once. The chain links TRBV19 to TRBJ1-6; 7 bases line up with TRBD1. The source is a female donor in good health, enrolled as a control in a pregnancy study. The sample was peripheral blood, taken after pregnancy. This CDR3 reads CASSIGRNRGILHF. In nucleotides, the CDR3 is TGTGCCAGTAGTATAGGGCGGAACAGGGGAATCCTCCACTTT.